The entry below describes one T cell receptor (beta chain). Its specificity is not known. The sample originates from a study of T cells in Graves' hyperthyroidism and ophthalmopathy. Study information: Upon initial diagnosis and before any treatment, peripheral blood was collected.

Study outcomes and limitations: Before onset, by a median of around 6.4 months, the model predicted ophthalmopathy.

TCR beta CDR3 sequences were amplified from RNA transcripts. HTBI primers were used for first-round RT-PCR of the TCR CDR3. One entry per CDR3 protein, called by TCRdb with MiXCR from the multiplex PCR reads. Of 500,000 to 650,000 distinct CDR3 sequences in the sample, about 15% were seen once. V lost 4 bases and J lost 4, with 11 bases in between. This CDR3 spans 14 amino acids. From germline, CDR1 is SGHVS and CDR2 FNYEAQ. A patient was excluded if there was uncontrolled infection, other autoimmune disease, pregnancy or lactation. The receptor was isolated from a woman between 18 and 29 years old with Graves' ophthalmopathy. The specimen sequenced was blood. The chain has TRBV7-6 and TRBJ2-1; no clear D gene. As DNA, the CDR3 is TGTGCCAGCAGCTCCCCCGTGGGTTACAATGAGCAGTTCTTC. It translates to CASSSPVGYNEQFF. Combining the CDR3 with reference TRBV7-6 and TRBJ2-1 gives the whole variable domain GAGVSQSPRYKVTKRGQDVALRCDPISGHVSLYWYRQALGQGPEFLTYFNYEAQQDKSGLPNDRFSAERPEGSISTLTIQRTEQRDSAMYRCASSSPVGYNEQFFGPGTRLTVL.